At least ten counts were recorded for the clone carrying this TCR beta chain. This sample stems from a study of early T cells in non-severe SARS-CoV-2 infection. TCRdb reanalysed the 5' RACE reads using MiXCR and keeps one entry per CDR3 protein. This sample has more than 25,000 distinct CDR3 sequences, with about 2.7% found just once. This CDR3 contains 12 residues. Trimming pared 5 bases from V and 5 bases from J, leaving 9 bases between. Germline loops: CDR1 SGHAT, CDR2 FQNNGV. The TCR comes from an adult who was a healthcare worker with PCR-confirmed SARS-CoV-2 infection or an uninfected control (not recorded which). The chain employs TRBV11-2 and TRBJ2-5; no reliable D call. The specimen was whole blood. DNA for the CDR3: TGTGCCAGCAGCCAAAACTTCGAGACCCAGTACTTC. It translates to CASSQNFETQYF.